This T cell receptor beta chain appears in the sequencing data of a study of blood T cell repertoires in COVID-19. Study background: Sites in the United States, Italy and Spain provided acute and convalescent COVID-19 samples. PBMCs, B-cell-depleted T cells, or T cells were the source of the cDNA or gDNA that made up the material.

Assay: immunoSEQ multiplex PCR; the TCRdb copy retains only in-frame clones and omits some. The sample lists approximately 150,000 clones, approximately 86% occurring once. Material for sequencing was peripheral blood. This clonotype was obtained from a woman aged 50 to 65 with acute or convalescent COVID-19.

DNA of the CDR3: TGTGCCAGCAGCCCGGGACTAGTAGGGGTGGGGGTCCCCGGGGAGCTGTTTTTT. Its translation: CASSPGLVGVGVPGELFF. The rearrangement joins TRBV9 to TRBJ2-2; 8 bases match TRBD2. Trimming removed 4 bases from V and 6 bases from J; junction bases left unmatched: 17. The CDR3 has 18 amino acids. The germline V gene encodes CDR1 SGDLS and CDR2 YYNGEE.